This T cell receptor (beta chain) was sequenced during a study of T cell responses to AZD1222 COVID-19 vaccine. The study's findings and limits: It was only after the peak T cell response that any repertoires were sampled. In a largely white British group with more females than males, clonal diversity was possibly underestimated. Regions 160-218 and 743-854 dominated among vaccine-associated CD4 TCRs spanning spike.

The germline V gene encodes CDR1 LNHDA and CDR2 SQIVND (reference sequence). The CDR3 sequence is 15 residues long. The junction had 3 bases not matched to a gene; V was cut back by 5 bases and J by 5 bases. Profiling relied on immunoSEQ multiplex PCR, and the TCRdb table lists in-frame clones only, not all of them. The table includes around 75,000 clones, roughly 81% detected once. A note on this clone: Its antigen is undetermined.

J is TRBJ2-1 and V is TRBV19; 13 bases match TRBD2. The sample was peripheral blood, taken on day 0 of AZD1222 vaccination. This clonotype originated in an adult in good health. The DNA for the CDR3 is TGTGCCAGTAGTTCGACTAGCGGGGGGCACAATGAGCAGTTCTTC. Its translation is CASSSTSGGHNEQFF.